A selection of T cell receptor beta chains follows, all from one sample in a study of identical twins. MiXCR was run by TCRdb on the 5' RACE reads, yielding one entry per CDR3 protein. The sample has 100,000 or so distinct CDR3 sequences, about 5.6% seen once. The sequencing input was memory T cells sorted from blood. These receptors all come from a woman between 50 and 59 years old in good health. Both conserved end residues are trimmed from each CDR3.

v_call cdr3_aa
TRBV20-1 SASPDTQY
TRBV5-5 ASSFGVAKNIQY
TRBV20-1 SCTGLAHYTQY
TRBV5-1 ASSLAGENHYTQY
TRBV5-1 ASSLARGGADTQY
TRBV5-1 ASSLGPSDTYQETQY
TRBV5-1 ASSFSTGGVTEAF
TRBV5-6 ASSLYGQRQNNEQF
TRBV5-1 ASSLEPARVQEQF
TRBV20-1 SASPGRSSYEQY
TRBV5-4 ASSVDPAVYEQY
TRBV19 ASSKSPGVAGELF
TRBV6-6 ASSFRDQETQY
TRBV19 ASSVGLAGGGGELF
TRBV11-2 ASSLGSFLTGELF
TRBV28 ASSTWNPLPRQLPDSGANVLT
TRBV30 AWNPGGKETQY
TRBV12-3/TRBV12-4 ASSFSGGGIPYNSPLH
TRBV12-3/TRBV12-4 ASRGGGVTEAF
TRBV28 ASSLYPGGTEAF
TRBV5-1 ASSSRQGPYNEQF
TRBV7-2 ASSVQATTNEQF
TRBV20-1 SALPPAAGGRGEQF
TRBV27 ASSLLAGGPNTGELF
TRBV6-5 ASSKGWGADTEAF
TRBV30 ACSGGTGNTIY
TRBV2 ASSVARLNTEAF
TRBV5-1 ASSLESGRNTIY
TRBV2 ASSGLAGASGELF
TRBV29-1 SAWGQRSPETQY
TRBV4-1 ASSLGHGGQDQPQH
TRBV12-3/TRBV12-4 ASRYTGANYGYT
TRBV4-1 ASSRDSGANVLT
TRBV7-9 ASSFMGGNTGELF
TRBV5-1 ASSPSGRAEQY
TRBV10-3 AIRGDRVGWEQY
TRBV30 AWTREWGTGELF
TRBV12-3/TRBV12-4 ASSLVGEQY
TRBV12-3/TRBV12-4 ASSSSSGEKLF
TRBV20-1 SARDLAGGETQY
TRBV20-1 SASSGLAGPDTQY
TRBV7-6 ASSLGFADTQY
TRBV29-1 SVRDRFSSGANVLT
TRBV9 ASSVNLAGIGELF
TRBV24-1 ATSTGEETGELF
TRBV12-3/TRBV12-4 ASSLSSGRINEQY
TRBV10-3 AIAQSVSDLTGELF
TRBV5-5 ASSSGTNTQY
TRBV20-1 SARPRVWQSTDTQY
TRBV3-1 ASSQHETQY
TRBV7-8 ASSSRGSTEAF
TRBV15 ATSREGTGGPDTQY
TRBV5-1 ASSSRTSGRAGELF
TRBV6-5 ASSYSRDNYGYT
TRBV7-2 ASSLRTSVLAGEQF
TRBV29-1 SGTMTSGSIEQF
TRBV7-3 ASSRTTGVGNEQF
TRBV11-3 ASSLVTDTQY
TRBV7-7 ASSLRQGNTGELF
TRBV20-1 SARDPGTTIVPTQY